Below are 30 T cell receptor beta chains sequenced from a single sample in a study of shared clonotypes between healthy human individuals. In the naive CD8 group, cells lacked CD45RO and were positively selected for CCR7, so terminally differentiated effector memory CD45RA+ cells were left out. The method was immunoSEQ multiplex PCR; TCRdb's version includes in-frame clones alone and lacks a portion of them. The repertoire holds around 2,000,000 clones, with about 94% as singletons. The sample consisted of naive CD8+ T cells sorted from blood. Every receptor here comes from a man aged 18 to 30 in good health.

The V and J genes are TRBV2 and TRBJ2-7, with 11 nucleotides matching TRBD1. This CDR3 contains 13 residues. CDR1 and CDR2 (germline): SNHLY, FYNNEI. Trimming cost V 6 bases and J 6 bases; bases outside gene matches: 4. The CDR3 protein is CASSGQGAFEQYF. CDR3 in DNA: TGTGCCAGCAGCGGACAGGGGGCGTTCGAGCAGTACTTC. The whole variable domain, remainder taken from reference TRBV2 and TRBJ2-7, is EPEVTQTPSHQVTQMGQEVILRCVPISNHLYFYWYRQILGQKVEFLVSFYNNEISEKSEIFDDQFSVERPDGSNFTLKIRSTKLEDSAMYFCASSGQGAFEQYFGPGTRLTVT.

The J gene is TRBJ2-3, the V gene TRBV6-4, with D unresolved. Trimming shortened V by 2 bases and J by 0 bases, and 12 bases separated the two germline ends. Germline V gene data show CDR1 as MRHNA and CDR2 as SNTAGT. CDR3 length: 16 amino acids. The CDR3: CASSDRAALSTDTQYF. The CDR3 nucleotides are TGTGCCAGCAGTGACAGGGCAGCCCTCAGCACAGATACGCAGTATTTT.

The chain carries TRBV14 and TRBJ1-4; D is undetermined. The CDR3 covers 12 residues. Germline values: CDR1 SGHDN, CDR2 FVKESK. Trimming took off 1 base at V and 8 bases at J, with 5 bases between the two ends. The CDR3 DNA sequence: TGTGCCAGCAGCCAAGCGGGGGAAAAACTGTTTTTT. This encodes CASSQAGEKLFF.

This chain links TRBV11-2 with TRBJ2-7; 7 positions match TRBD1. Germline CDR1 and CDR2: SGHAT and FQNNGV. The junction had 16 bases not matched to a gene; V was cut back by 5 bases and J by 6 bases. The CDR3 is 16 amino acids. CDR3 nucleotides: TGTGCCAGCAGCCTCCTAGCAGGGGGTCTTACGGGCGAGCAGTACTTC. Its translation: CASSLLAGGLTGEQYF.

V and J are TRBV7-8 and TRBJ2-1; D may correspond to TRBD1 or TRBD2 (6 bases each). Deletions cut 5 bases from V and 5 bases from J, with 16 bases between. CDR1 is SGHVS and CDR2 is FQNEAQ in the germline V gene. CDR3 size: 15 residues. In DNA, the CDR3 is TGTGCCAGCAGCCCCCTCCGGGGGCGAAACAATGAGCAGTTCTTC. Translated: CASSPLRGRNNEQFF.

Regarding this clone: An end of the junction does not agree with germline; a read error may underlie this. The gene calls are TRBV7-7 and TRBJ2-5, with D possibly TRBD1 on 5 matching bases. The CDR3 spans 14 residues. Germline lookup yields CDR1 SSHAT and CDR2 FNYEAQ (reference sequence). The CDR3 spells CASSQDNSEETQYF. The DNA of the CDR3 is TGTGCTAGCAGCCAGGACAATAGTGAGGAGACCCAGTACTTC.

This rearrangement joins TRBV2 to TRBJ2-5; 9 positions agree with TRBD1. The CDR3 is 15 amino acids. Germline CDR1 is SNHLY and CDR2 is FYNNEI. The junction had 6 bases not matched to a gene; V was cut back by 2 bases and J by 5 bases. The CDR3 DNA reads TGTGCCAGCAGTGAAATGCGGACAGGGGTCGAGACCCAGTACTTC. Amino acids: CASSEMRTGVETQYF.

The chain employs TRBV5-4 and TRBJ2-7; 15 bases align to TRBD2. CDR3 length equals 17 residues. Germline V gene sequence: CDR1 SGHNT, CDR2 YYREEE (reference sequence). The J segment lost 0 bases and the V segment lost 4 bases, leaving 5 bases of the junction unmatched. The CDR3, as DNA: TGTGCCAGCAGCACGGGACTAGCGGGAGGACCCTCCTACGAGCAGTACTTC. It yields the protein CASSTGLAGGPSYEQYF.

This clone was detected only once. This chain joins TRBV9 and TRBJ2-3, with 11 bases aligning to TRBD2. CDR1 SGDLS and CDR2 YYNGEE come from the germline V gene. V was pared by 1 base and J by 2 bases, with 9 bases of the junction left unmatched. CDR3 length: 18 residues. The CDR3 DNA is TGTGCCAGCAGCGTACTAGCGGGGGGATACGCTCCCACAGATACGCAGTATTTT. Translation gives CASSVLAGGYAPTDTQYF.

The chain combines TRBV6-5 with TRBJ1-1; no definite D call. Germline CDR1 reads MNHEY; CDR2 reads SVGAGI. V lost 0 bases and J lost 1, with 9 bases in between. CDR3 size: 15 residues. CDR3 coding DNA: TGTGCCAGCAGTTACTCGCCCAGGTCGAACACTGAAGCTTTCTTT. Protein sequence: CASSYSPRSNTEAFF.

For the CDR3, the DNA is TGCGCCAGCAGCCGGGTGGACGGATCACCTTACCATGAGCAGTTCTTC. Translated, it gives CASSRVDGSPYHEQFF. The genes are TRBV4-1 and TRBJ2-1; no firm D call. Trimming left V 4 bases short and J 8 bases short, with 21 bases between. There are 16 residues in the CDR3. Germline CDR1 and CDR2: MGHRA and YSYEKL.

The chain recombines TRBV7-9 with TRBJ2-7; 9 bases match TRBD2. V lost 8 bases to trimming and J lost 5 bases; unmatched junction nucleotides: 16. Germline V CDR1 and CDR2: SEHNR, FQNEAQ (reference sequence). The CDR3 is 16 residues long. CDR3 in amino acids: CASSTWGLAGRDEQYF. The CDR3 DNA sequence: TGTGCCAGCTCAACCTGGGGGCTAGCGGGACGCGACGAGCAGTACTTC. Drawing the rest from reference TRBV7-9 and TRBJ2-7, the complete variable domain is DTGVSQNPRHKITKRGQNVTFRCDPISEHNRLYWYRQTLGQGPEFLTYFQNEAQLEKSRLLSDRFSAERPKGSFSTLEIQRTEQGDSAMYLCASSTWGLAGRDEQYFGPGTRLTVT.

The V call is TRBV9, the J call TRBJ2-7; D remains ambiguous. Trimming pared 4 bases from V and 2 bases from J, leaving 16 bases between. Germline CDR1 reads SGDLS; CDR2 reads YYNGEE. The CDR3 totals 15 residues. CDR3 coding DNA: TGTGCCAGCAGCCCAGGTGCGATAGTACCCTACGAGCAGTACTTC. It codes for CASSPGAIVPYEQYF.

The V call is TRBV9, the J call TRBJ2-3; the D gene could be TRBD1 or TRBD2 (6 bases each). The CDR3 is 14 residues long. Per the germline V gene, CDR1 is SGDLS and CDR2 is YYNGEE. V lost 6 bases, J lost 6 bases, and 17 bases lay in between. CDR3 in DNA: TGTGCCAGCACCCAAGGGGGGTCGGGGGATACGCAGTATTTT. It encodes CASTQGGSGDTQYF. Using reference TRBV9 and TRBJ2-3 for the parts outside the CDR3, the full variable domain is DSGVTQTPKHLITATGQRVTLRCSPRSGDLSVYWYQQSLDQGLQFLIQYYNGEERAKGNILERFSAQQFPDLHSELNLSSLELGDSALYFCASTQGGSGDTQYFGPGTRLTVL.

This clone was observed a single time. The chain combines TRBV13 with TRBJ2-1; TRBD1 matches 7 bases. Germline CDR1 and CDR2: PRHDT and FYEKMQ (reference sequence). This CDR3 is built from 14 residues. V trimming: 4 bases; J trimming: 9 bases; junction bases outside the gene matches: 9. The CDR3 is CASSSWDSSGEQFF. CDR3 nucleotides: TGTGCCAGCAGCTCCTGGGACAGTAGTGGTGAGCAGTTCTTC.

The DNA of the CDR3 is TGCGCCAGCAGCCAAGATATGGCTAGCGGGCCCCAAGAGACCCAGTACTTC. Translated, it gives CASSQDMASGPQETQYF. V is TRBV4-1 and J is TRBJ2-5; TRBD2 matches at 8 bases. V trimming: 0 bases; J trimming: 1 base; junction bases outside the gene matches: 7. CDR1 MGHRA and CDR2 YSYEKL come from the germline V gene. CDR3 size: 17 residues.

V is TRBV30 and J is TRBJ1-5; D is uncertain. Deletions cut 3 bases from V and 3 bases from J, with 18 bases between. In germline, CDR1 is GTSNPN, CDR2 SVGIG (reference sequence). This CDR3 comprises 16 residues. The CDR3 region has the DNA TGTGCCTGGAGAGAACGGACCCACACTTACAATCAGCCCCAGCATTTT. Encoded protein: CAWRERTHTYNQPQHF. The full variable domain, its missing parts supplied by reference TRBV30 and TRBJ1-5, is SQTIHQWPATLVQPVGSPLSLECTVEGTSNPNLYWYRQAAGRGLQLLFYSVGIGQISSEVPQNLSASRPQDRQFILSSKKLLLSDSGFYLCAWRERTHTYNQPQHFGDGTRLSIL.

This chain connects TRBV9 to TRBJ2-1; TRBD2 matches at 11 bases. The germline V gene encodes CDR1 SGDLS and CDR2 YYNGEE. This CDR3 has 19 residues. V trimming: 4 bases; J trimming: 2 bases; junction bases outside the gene matches: 14. In nucleotides, the CDR3 is TGTGCCAGCAGCCATCCGGGACTAGCGGAACGCAACCCCTACAATGAGCAGTTCTTC. Translation gives CASSHPGLAERNPYNEQFF.

This chain uses TRBV6-5 with TRBJ2-5; weak D call: TRBD1 (6 bases). Germline CDR1 is MNHEY and CDR2 is SVGAGI. The CDR3 runs 16 residues. Trimming pared 1 base from V and 3 bases from J, leaving 15 bases between. CDR3 loop: CASSYFGRGREETQYF. CDR3 nucleotides: TGTGCCAGCAGTTACTTCGGCAGGGGAAGGGAAGAGACCCAGTACTTC.

V gene TRBV2 combines with J gene TRBJ1-1; D is possibly TRBD1 (6 bases). CDR1 SNHLY and CDR2 FYNNEI come from the germline V gene. V lost 8 bases to trimming and J lost 3 bases, with 13 bases between them. This CDR3 has 13 residues. This CDR3 is CASGEGGDTEAFF. Here the CDR3 DNA reads TGTGCCAGCGGCGAGGGGGGGGACACTGAAGCTTTCTTT.

The chain combines TRBV27 with TRBJ2-7; D gene uncertain. Germline-derived CDR1 and CDR2 are MNHEY and SMNVEV (reference sequence). The CDR3 runs 12 residues. Deletions cut 4 bases from V and 5 bases from J, with 9 bases between. This chain's CDR3 is CASSSPRDEQYF. CDR3 in DNA: TGTGCCAGCAGTTCCCCTCGGGACGAGCAGTACTTC.

The chain combines TRBV11-1 with TRBJ2-3; TRBD1 is a possible D gene (5 bases). The CDR3 spans 16 residues. V gave up 5 bases and J gave up 3 bases, with 18 bases separating them. Germline V lookup: CDR1 SGHAT, CDR2 FQDESV (reference sequence). CDR3 sequence (DNA): TGTGCCAGCAGCCCGCCCGACAGTGGATGGACAGATACGCAGTATTTT. Its translation: CASSPPDSGWTDTQYF.

The chain combines TRBV2 with TRBJ1-2, with D perhaps matching TRBD1 (6 bases). CDR1 SNHLY and CDR2 FYNNEI come from the germline V gene. The CDR3 is 14 amino acids. V was cut by 2 bases and J by 8 bases, with 15 bases left in between. CDR3 amino acids: CASSESTGARGYTF. As DNA, the CDR3 is TGTGCCAGCAGTGAATCAACGGGGGCGAGGGGCTACACCTTC.

This chain joins TRBV6-5 and TRBJ1-3; D ambiguous. The CDR3 has 16 amino acids. V lost 0 bases and J lost 0, with 9 bases in between. Germline values: CDR1 MNHEY, CDR2 SVGAGI. The DNA of the CDR3 is TGTGCCAGCAGTTACTCGTGGTTCTTCTCTGGAAACACCATATATTTT. Translated: CASSYSWFFSGNTIYF.

This chain links TRBV25-1 with TRBJ1-1, with D perhaps matching TRBD1 (6 bases). CDR1 is MGHDK and CDR2 is SYGVNS in the germline V gene. The CDR3 is made up of 14 amino acids. The V and J ends lost 0 bases and 7 bases respectively, with 12 bases between them. CDR3 sequence reads: CASSEYGAGDEAFF. The CDR3, as DNA: TGTGCCAGCAGTGAATATGGAGCAGGGGATGAAGCTTTCTTT.

The chain employs TRBV10-2 and TRBJ1-3; D is unclear. The CDR3 contains 16 residues. CDR1 and CDR2 from the germline V gene are WSHSY and SAAADI. V lost 3 bases and J lost 0, with 12 bases in between. The CDR3 is CASSDTVNHSGNTIYF. In DNA form, the CDR3 reads TGCGCCAGCAGTGACACGGTTAACCACTCTGGAAACACCATATATTTT.

The V gene is TRBV7-9, the J gene TRBJ2-7, with 9 bases identical to TRBD2. Germline V gives CDR1 SEHNR, CDR2 FQNEAQ (reference sequence). The CDR3 runs to 15 residues. Germline trimming cut 5 bases from V and 7 bases from J; bases unmatched to any gene: 12. CDR3 residues: CASSTVSGSWGEQYF. The CDR3 nucleotides read TGTGCCAGCAGCACCGTTAGCGGGAGTTGGGGAGAGCAGTACTTC.

The chain carries TRBV28 and TRBJ2-7, with no clear D. CDR1 is MDHEN, CDR2 SYDVKM, per germline. CDR3 size: 12 residues. Deletions cut 8 bases from V and 4 bases from J, with 12 bases between. This chain's CDR3 is CASQQETYEQYF. The CDR3 DNA follows: TGTGCCAGCCAACAAGAAACATACGAGCAGTACTTC.

About this clone: The sample holds other DNA sequences that translate to the same CDR3. The V call is TRBV7-9, the J call TRBJ2-7, with D possibly matching TRBD1 (5 bases). V shed 6 bases and J shed 5 bases, with 11 bases lying between them. Germline CDR1 and CDR2: SEHNR and FQNEAQ (reference sequence). This CDR3 has 12 amino acids. The chain's CDR3 is CASSLKGDEQYF. CDR3 nucleotides: TGTGCCAGCAGTCTCAAAGGGGACGAGCAGTACTTC.

The chain combines TRBV5-6 with TRBJ2-7; maybe TRBD1 (5 bases). V dropped 4 bases and J dropped 1 base, with 12 bases sitting between them. The V gene's germline CDR1 is SGHDT and CDR2 YYEEEE. The CDR3 is 14 amino acids. The CDR3 is CASSPQQESYEQYF. The CDR3 DNA follows: TGTGCCAGCAGCCCACAACAGGAATCCTACGAGCAGTACTTC.